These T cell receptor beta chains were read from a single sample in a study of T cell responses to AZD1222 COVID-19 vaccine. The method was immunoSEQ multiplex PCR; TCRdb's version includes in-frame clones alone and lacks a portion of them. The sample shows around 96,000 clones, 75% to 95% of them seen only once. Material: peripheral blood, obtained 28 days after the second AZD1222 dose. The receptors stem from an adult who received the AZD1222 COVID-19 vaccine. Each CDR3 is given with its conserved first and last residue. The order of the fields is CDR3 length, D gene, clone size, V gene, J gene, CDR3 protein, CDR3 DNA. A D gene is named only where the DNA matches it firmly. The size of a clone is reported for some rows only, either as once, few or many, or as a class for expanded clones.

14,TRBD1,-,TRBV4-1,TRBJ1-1,CASSHRQGHTEAFF,TGCGCCAGCAGCCACCGACAGGGTCACACTGAAGCTTTCTTT
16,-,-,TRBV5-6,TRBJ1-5,CASSLGGLGAGQPQHF,TGTGCCAGCAGCTTGGGAGGTTTGGGTGCCGGTCAGCCCCAGCATTTT
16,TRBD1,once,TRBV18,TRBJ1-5,CASSPGTGGRNQPQHF,TGTGCCAGCTCACCCGGGACAGGGGGCCGCAATCAGCCCCAGCATTTT
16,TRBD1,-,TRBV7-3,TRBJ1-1,CASSPRDRGPDTEAFF,TGTGCCAGCAGCCCGAGGGACAGGGGGCCCGACACTGAAGCTTTCTTT
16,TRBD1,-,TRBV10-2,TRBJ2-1,CASSERGQLSYNEQFF,TGCGCCAGCAGTGAGAGGGGACAGCTCTCCTACAATGAGCAGTTCTTC
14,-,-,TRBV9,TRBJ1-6,CASSKQAYNSPLHF,TGTGCCAGCAGTAAACAGGCCTATAATTCACCCCTCCACTTT
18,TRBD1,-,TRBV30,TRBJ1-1,CAWSVLKSAGGLGTEAFF,TGTGCCTGGAGTGTACTAAAGTCGGCAGGGGGGTTGGGCACTGAAGCTTTCTTT
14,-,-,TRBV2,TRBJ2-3,CASSTSRSTDTQYF,TGTGCCAGCAGCACTAGCAGAAGCACAGATACGCAGTATTTT
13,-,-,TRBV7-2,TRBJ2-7,CASSLAGIHEQYF,TGTGCCAGCAGCTTAGCCGGGATCCACGAGCAGTACTTC
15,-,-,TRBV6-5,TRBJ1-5,CASSPFRGFGQPQHF,TGTGCCAGCTCCCCCTTCAGGGGTTTTGGTCAGCCCCAGCATTTT
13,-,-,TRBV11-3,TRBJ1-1,CASSLTVNTEAFF,TGTGCCAGCAGCTTAACAGTGAACACTGAAGCTTTCTTT
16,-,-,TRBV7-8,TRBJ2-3,CASSYMPGTTTDTQYF,TGTGCCAGCAGCTACATGCCCGGGACAACTACAGATACGCAGTATTTT
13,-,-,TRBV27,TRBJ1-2,CASSFRGRGGYTF,TGTGCCAGCAGTTTTCGGGGGCGCGGTGGCTACACCTTC
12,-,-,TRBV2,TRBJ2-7,CASRSAAYEQYF,TGTGCCAGCAGGTCAGCCGCCTACGAGCAGTACTTC
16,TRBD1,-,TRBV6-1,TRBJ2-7,CASSEELTGAVYEQYF,TGTGCCAGCAGTGAAGAGTTAACAGGGGCCGTCTACGAGCAGTACTTC
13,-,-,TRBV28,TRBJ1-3,CASIGTSGNTIYF,TGTGCCAGCATCGGGACATCTGGAAACACCATATATTTT
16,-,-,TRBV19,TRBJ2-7,CASSIGRGGATYEQYF,TGTGCCAGTAGTATAGGGAGGGGGGGCGCCACCTACGAGCAGTACTTC
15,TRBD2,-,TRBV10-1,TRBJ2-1,CASSEASGVLNEQFF,TGCGCCAGCAGTGAGGCTAGCGGGGTCCTTAATGAGCAGTTCTTC
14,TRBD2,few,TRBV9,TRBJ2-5,CASSSRTSGETQYF,TGTGCCAGCAGCTCCCGGACTAGCGGAGAGACCCAGTACTTC
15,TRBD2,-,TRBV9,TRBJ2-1,CASSLRLAGGNEQFF,TGTGCCAGCAGCTTACGACTAGCGGGGGGAAATGAGCAGTTCTTC
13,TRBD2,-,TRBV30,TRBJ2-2,CAFGGANTGELFF,TGTGCCTTCGGGGGGGCGAACACCGGGGAGCTGTTTTTT
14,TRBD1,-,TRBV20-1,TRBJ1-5,CSASWTGGNQPQHF,TGCAGTGCTAGTTGGACAGGGGGCAATCAGCCCCAGCATTTT
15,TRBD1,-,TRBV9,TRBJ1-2,CASTPTGTGDYGYTF,TGTGCCAGCACCCCAACGGGGACAGGAGATTATGGCTACACCTTC
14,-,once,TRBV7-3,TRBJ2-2,CASSFRETTGELFF,TGTGCCAGCAGCTTTCGGGAGACCACCGGGGAGCTGTTTTTT
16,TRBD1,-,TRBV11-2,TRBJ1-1,CASRSRTGGANTEAFF,TGTGCCAGCAGGTCTCGGACAGGGGGGGCGAACACTGAAGCTTTCTTT
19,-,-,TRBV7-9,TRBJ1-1,CASSFLPGRGPRGNTEAFF,TGTGCCAGCAGCTTCCTACCGGGCCGCGGACCAAGGGGGAACACTGAAGCTTTCTTT
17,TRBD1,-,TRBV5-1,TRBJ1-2,CASSPQPGQPLWGGYTF,TGCGCCAGCAGCCCCCAGCCGGGACAGCCTCTATGGGGTGGCTACACCTTC
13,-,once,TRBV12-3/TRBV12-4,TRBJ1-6,CASRASHGSPLHF,TGTGCCAGCAGAGCGTCCCACGGGTCACCCCTCCACTTT
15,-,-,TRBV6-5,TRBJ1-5,CASSPLRGDNQPQHF,TGTGCCAGCAGTCCCTTACGGGGGGACAATCAGCCCCAGCATTTT
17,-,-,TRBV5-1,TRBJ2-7,CASSLGWDPRSPYEQYF,TGCGCCAGCAGCTTGGGCTGGGACCCCAGGTCCCCCTACGAGCAGTACTTC
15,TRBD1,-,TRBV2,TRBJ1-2,CASSDRQGVAYGYTF,TGTGCCAGCAGTGACAGACAGGGAGTTGCCTATGGCTACACCTTC
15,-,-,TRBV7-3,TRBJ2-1,CASSTEGSSYNEQFF,TGTGCCAGCAGCACCGAAGGGAGCTCCTACAATGAGCAGTTCTTC
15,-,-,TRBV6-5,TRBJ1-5,CASSPGRSGNQPQHF,TGTGCCAGCAGTCCTGGTCGTAGCGGCAATCAGCCCCAGCATTTT
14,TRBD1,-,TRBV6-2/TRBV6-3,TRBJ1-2,CASSYSTGGYGYTF,TGTGCCAGCAGTTACTCAACAGGGGGCTATGGCTACACCTTC
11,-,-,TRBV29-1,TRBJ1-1,CSVEGNTEAFF,TGCAGCGTTGAAGGGAACACTGAAGCTTTCTTT
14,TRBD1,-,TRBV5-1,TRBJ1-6,CASSAGQGNSPLHF,TGCGCCAGCAGCGCCGGACAGGGAAATTCACCCCTCCACTTT
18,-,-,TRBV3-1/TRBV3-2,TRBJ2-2,CASSPHGAGLSNTGELFF,TGTGCCAGCAGCCCCCACGGGGCAGGGCTATCGAACACCGGGGAGCTGTTTTTT
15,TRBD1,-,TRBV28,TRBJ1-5,CASTQDRGGNQPQHF,TGTGCCAGCACCCAGGACAGGGGAGGCAATCAGCCCCAGCATTTT
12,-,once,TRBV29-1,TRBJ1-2,CRPAPRPNGYTF,TGCAGACCGGCTCCACGTCCGAACGGCTACACCTTC
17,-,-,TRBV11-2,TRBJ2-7,CASSLLSATAYSYEQYF,TGTGCCAGCAGCTTGTTGTCCGCCACAGCTTACTCCTACGAGCAGTACTTC
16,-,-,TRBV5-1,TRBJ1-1,CASSLESLSLSARAFF,TGCGCCAGCAGCTTGGAGTCCCTCTCCTTGAGCGCCCGAGCTTTCTTT
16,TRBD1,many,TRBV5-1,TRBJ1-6,CASRPPGTGDNSPLHF,TGCGCCAGCAGGCCGCCCGGGACAGGCGATAATTCACCCCTCCACTTT
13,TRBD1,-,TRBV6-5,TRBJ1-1,CAGRQGPGTEAFF,TGTGCCGGACGACAGGGGCCGGGGACTGAAGCTTTCTTT
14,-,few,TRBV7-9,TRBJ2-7,CASSSGQPPYEQYF,TGTGCCAGCAGCTCGGGACAACCACCCTACGAGCAGTACTTC
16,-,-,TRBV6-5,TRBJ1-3,CASSYSSPSSGNTIYF,TGTGCCAGCAGTTACTCGAGCCCTAGCTCTGGAAACACCATATATTTT
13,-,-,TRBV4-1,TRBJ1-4,CASSQVRGEKLFF,TGCGCCAGCAGCCAAGTTAGGGGAGAAAAACTGTTTTTT
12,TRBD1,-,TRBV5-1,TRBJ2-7,CASGQGGGEQYF,TGCGCCAGCGGACAGGGTGGTGGCGAGCAGTACTTC
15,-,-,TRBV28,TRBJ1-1,CASSPPTGLNTEAFF,TGTGCCAGCAGTCCCCCAACGGGTTTGAACACTGAAGCTTTCTTT
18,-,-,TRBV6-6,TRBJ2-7,CASSHTPGRGPKSYEQYF,TGTGCCAGCAGTCATACCCCAGGCAGGGGCCCAAAGTCCTACGAGCAGTACTTC
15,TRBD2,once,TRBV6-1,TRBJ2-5,CASSELAGGPETQYF,TGTGCCAGCAGTGAACTAGCGGGGGGGCCAGAGACCCAGTACTTC
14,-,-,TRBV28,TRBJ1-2,CASSTQGSLYGYTF,TGTGCCAGCAGCACCCAAGGTAGTCTCTATGGCTACACCTTC
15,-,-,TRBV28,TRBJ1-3,CASTPGTDRGNTIYF,TGTGCCAGCACCCCGGGGACGGATCGTGGAAACACCATATATTTT
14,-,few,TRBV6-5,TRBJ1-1,CASSYGSEDTEAFF,TGTGCCAGCAGTTATGGCTCGGAGGACACTGAAGCTTTCTTT
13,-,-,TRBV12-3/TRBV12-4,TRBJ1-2,CASWDTVNYGYTF,TGTGCCAGCTGGGACACGGTTAACTATGGCTACACCTTC
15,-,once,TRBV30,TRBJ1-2,CAWSVLSAFGYGYTF,TGTGCCTGGAGTGTATTATCGGCGTTCGGCTATGGCTACACCTTC
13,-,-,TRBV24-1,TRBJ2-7,CATSDPRFGEQYF,TGTGCCACCAGTGACCCGAGGTTTGGCGAGCAGTACTTC